A few counts support the clone carrying this T cell receptor beta chain. CDR1 is MDHEN and CDR2 is SYDVKM in the germline V gene. The germline V and J ends were trimmed by 3 bases and 3 bases, with 9 bases remaining between them. The length of the CDR3 is 13 residues. As handled by the study authors: Estimation of nucleated cell counts was performed using reference gene primer amplification. Method: immunoSEQ multiplex PCR; TCRdb's copy keeps in-frame clones and lacks some. Clonal size and the V and J genes are those of that table, whereas D and trimming came from the DNA. The sample consists of over 300,000 clones, 86% of them appearing once. This sample is drawn from a study of blood T cell repertoires in COVID-19. Study at large: COVID-19 samples from acute and convalescent phases originated in the United States, Italy and Spain. The analysed material was cDNA or gDNA that came from T cells, B-cell-depleted T cells, or PBMCs.

The TCR comes from a woman aged 45 to 65 with acute or convalescent COVID-19. The gene calls are TRBV28 and TRBJ2-7, with D unclear. Input material: peripheral blood. The CDR3 reads CASSFPPLYEQYF. The CDR3 DNA follows: TGTGCCAGCAGTTTCCCTCCCCTCTACGAGCAGTACTTC.